The 11 T cell receptor beta chains in this list originate from one sample, sequenced in a study of T cells in localized non-small cell lung cancer. Here immunoSEQ multiplex PCR was the method, and the copy in TCRdb shows in-frame clones only, minus some. The data hold approximately 7,000 clones, with roughly 45% observed a single time. Sequencing used lung tumor tissue, obtained before any cancer treatment. The source is a man between 35 and 75 years old with stage III lung adenocarcinoma.

This clone came up a few times. The chain recombines TRBV19 with TRBJ1-2, with 7 bases aligning to TRBD1. The CDR3 runs to 17 residues. Germline V gives CDR1 LNHDA, CDR2 SQIVND (reference sequence). Losses at the gene ends were 9 bases for V and 6 bases for J; bases not matched to a gene: 22. The CDR3 region has the DNA TGTGCCAGCTTACCCTGGGAGGGGGCGACGGCTTATGATGGCTACACCTTC. Encoded protein: CASLPWEGATAYDGYTF.

By share, this clone counts as large. The rearrangement uses TRBV9 and TRBJ2-5; the D call may be TRBD1 or TRBD2 (5 bases each). The CDR3 runs to 14 residues. Germline V CDR1 and CDR2: SGDLS, YYNGEE. V was cut by 0 bases and J by 1 base, with 7 bases left in between. CDR3 sequence reads: CASSVGGAQETQYF. In nucleotides, the CDR3 is TGTGCCAGCAGCGTAGGAGGGGCCCAAGAGACCCAGTACTTC.

The rearrangement uses TRBV30 and TRBJ1-1; no firm D call. Germline-derived CDR1 and CDR2 are GTSNPN and SVGIG (reference sequence). V lost 4 bases and J lost 0, with 15 bases in between. The CDR3 contains 15 residues. DNA of the CDR3: TGTGCCTGGACTTCTAACATTTTCATGAACACTGAAGCTTTCTTT. This codes for CAWTSNIFMNTEAFF.

The chain recombines TRBV18 with TRBJ2-5; D perhaps matches TRBD2 (5 bases). This CDR3 has 14 amino acids. V was shortened by 1 base and J by 0 bases, with 6 bases between the two germline ends. The germline V gene has CDR1 KGHSH and CDR2 LQKENI. CDR3 in amino acids: CASSPRRNQETQYF. CDR3 sequence (DNA): TGTGCCAGCTCACCACGGAGGAACCAAGAGACCCAGTACTTC. The full variable domain, its missing parts supplied by reference TRBV18 and TRBJ2-5, is NAGVMQNPRHLVRRRGQEARLRCSPMKGHSHVYWYRQLPEEGLKFMVYLQKENIIDESGMPKERFSAEFPKEGPSILRIQQVVRGDSAAYFCASSPRRNQETQYFGPGTRLLVL.

This chain links TRBV19 with TRBJ2-2, with D possibly TRBD1 on 6 matching bases. The CDR3 spans 18 residues. Germline CDR1 is LNHDA and CDR2 is SQIVND (reference sequence). V was cut by 6 bases and J by 3 bases, with 23 bases left in between. The CDR3 coding sequence is TGTGCCAGTAGATCTCGCAGGGGTTCCTCCTTTCACACCGGGGAGCTGTTTTTT. Its translation is CASRSRRGSSFHTGELFF.

This sequence joins TRBV16 and TRBJ2-1; tentatively, D is TRBD2 (6 bases). CDR1 is KGHSY and CDR2 is FQNENV in the germline V gene. V gave up 4 bases and J gave up 11 bases, with 12 bases separating them. This CDR3 is built from 12 residues. CDR3 DNA: TGTGCCAGCAGCCCGTCCGGGAGCCAGCAGTTCTTC. It yields the protein CASSPSGSQQFF. Full variable domain (missing parts from reference TRBV16 and TRBJ2-1): GEEVAQTPKHLVRGEGQKAKLYCAPIKGHSYVFWYQQVLKNEFKFLISFQNENVFDETGMPKERFSAKCLPNSPCSLEIQATKLEDSAVYFCASSPSGSQQFFGPGTRLTVL.

V is TRBV6-8 and J is TRBJ2-3; TRBD2 matches at 7 bases. From germline, CDR1 is MNHGY and CDR2 SAAAGT. Trimming at V came to 6 bases and at J to 2 bases, leaving 5 bases not matched to a gene. There are 14 residues in the CDR3. In DNA, the CDR3 is TGTGCCAGCAGGGAGGGAGGGCCCACAGATACGCAGTATTTT. Protein product: CASREGGPTDTQYF.

J is TRBJ2-1 and V is TRBV5-1; 7 positions match TRBD1. Germline V gene lookup returns CDR1 SGHRS and CDR2 YFSETQ. The CDR3 length is 14 residues. V was pared by 1 base and J by 8 bases, with 6 bases of the junction left unmatched. CDR3 bases: TGCGCCAGCAGCTTGAGACAGGGTAAAGATGAGCAGTTCTTC. This codes for CASSLRQGKDEQFF.

This sequence joins TRBV19 and TRBJ2-6; D possibly corresponds to TRBD1 (5 bases). V was cut by 3 bases and J by 2 bases, with 11 bases left in between. The germline V gene has CDR1 LNHDA and CDR2 SQIVND (reference sequence). This CDR3 has 16 amino acids. CDR3 loop: CASSMEKGAGANVLTF. In DNA form, the CDR3 reads TGTGCCAGTAGTATGGAAAAAGGGGCTGGGGCCAACGTCCTGACTTTC.

The chain links TRBV18 to TRBJ1-1; D is uncertain. Germline-derived CDR1 and CDR2 are KGHSH and LQKENI. The length of the CDR3 is 14 residues. V was pared by 3 bases and J by 7 bases, with 15 bases between. CDR3 sequence reads: CASSPSTILGEAFF. The CDR3 DNA sequence: TGTGCCAGCTCACCGAGCACTATACTCGGTGAAGCTTTCTTT.

The genes are TRBV29-1 and TRBJ2-7; 10 nucleotides agree with TRBD1. The V gene's germline CDR1 is SQVTM and CDR2 ANQGSEA. Trimming at V came to 4 bases and at J to 6 bases, leaving 6 bases not matched to a gene. The CDR3 totals 13 residues. Here the CDR3 reads CSVAGTGVLEQYF. CDR3 DNA sequence: TGCAGCGTTGCCGGGACAGGGGTTCTCGAGCAGTACTTC.